Detailed here is one T cell receptor (beta chain). This sample was taken from a study of blood T cell repertoires in COVID-19. At the level of the study: Sources were T cells, B-cell-depleted T cells, or PBMCs; the material itself was cDNA or gDNA.

Study processing details: Amplification with reference gene primers provided the estimates of nucleated cell counts. Profiling relied on immunoSEQ multiplex PCR, and the TCRdb table lists in-frame clones only, not all of them. The D gene and trimming were derived from the DNA, and the V and J assignments and clone size from that table. Counted here are roughly 120,000 clones, about 85% occurring once; the ten biggest clones make up around 4.4%. This TCR was sampled from a human donor in a cohort sampled during active COVID-19. The sample comprised peripheral blood.

For the CDR3, the DNA is TGTGCCAGCAGTTCCGGACTAGCGGACCAGTTCTTC. Its protein is CASSSGLADQFF. This chain links TRBV28 with TRBJ2-1; TRBD2 matches 10 bases. Germline trimming cut 4 bases from V and 13 bases from J; bases unmatched to any gene: 4. CDR3 length equals 12 residues. Germline CDR1 reads MDHEN; CDR2 reads SYDVKM.